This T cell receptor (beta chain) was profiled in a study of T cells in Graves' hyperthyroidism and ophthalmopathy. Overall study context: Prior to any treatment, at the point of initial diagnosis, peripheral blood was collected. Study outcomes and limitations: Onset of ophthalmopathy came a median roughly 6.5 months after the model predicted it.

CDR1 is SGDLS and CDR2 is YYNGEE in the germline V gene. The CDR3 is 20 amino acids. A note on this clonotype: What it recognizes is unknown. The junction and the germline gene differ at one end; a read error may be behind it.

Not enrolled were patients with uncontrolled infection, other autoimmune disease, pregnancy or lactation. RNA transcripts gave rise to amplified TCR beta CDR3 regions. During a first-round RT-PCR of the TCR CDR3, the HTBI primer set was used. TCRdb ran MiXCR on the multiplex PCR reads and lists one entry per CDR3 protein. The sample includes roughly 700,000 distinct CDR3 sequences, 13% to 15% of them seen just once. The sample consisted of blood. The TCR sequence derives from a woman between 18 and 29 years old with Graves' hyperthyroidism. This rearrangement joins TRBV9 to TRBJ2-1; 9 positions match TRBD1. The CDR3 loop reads CASSTNPSYRDRVSYNEQLF. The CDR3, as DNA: TGTGCCAGCAGCACAAACCCCTCTTACCGGGACAGGGTTTCCTACAATGAGCAGCTCTTC.